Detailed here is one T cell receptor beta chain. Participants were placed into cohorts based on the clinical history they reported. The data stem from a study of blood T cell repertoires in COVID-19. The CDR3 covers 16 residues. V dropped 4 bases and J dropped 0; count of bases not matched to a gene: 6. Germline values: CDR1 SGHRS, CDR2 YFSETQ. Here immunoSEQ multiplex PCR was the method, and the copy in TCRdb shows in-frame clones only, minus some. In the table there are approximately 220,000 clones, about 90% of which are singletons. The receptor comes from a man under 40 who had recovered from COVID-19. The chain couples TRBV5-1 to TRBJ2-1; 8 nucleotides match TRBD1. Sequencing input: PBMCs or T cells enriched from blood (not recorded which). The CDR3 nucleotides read TGCGCCAGCAGCAGGGGACAGGCCGTCTCCTACAATGAGCAGTTCTTC. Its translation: CASSRGQAVSYNEQFF.